A selection of T cell receptor beta chains follows, all from one sample in a study of T cell responses to AZD1222 COVID-19 vaccine. Produced via immunoSEQ multiplex PCR; TCRdb's table is partial and in-frame only. In the table there are about 66,000 clones, more than 75% of which are singletons. The specimen comprised peripheral blood, sampled on day 0 of AZD1222 vaccination. All receptors derive from an adult in good health. CDR3s include the opening cysteine and the closing phenylalanine or tryptophan. The order of the fields is V gene, J gene, CDR3 protein.

TRBV6-1	TRBJ2-5	CASSETEGRRETQYF
TRBV4-1	TRBJ2-3	CASSLAGQASTDTQYF
TRBV4-1	TRBJ2-5	CASSHGPETQYF
TRBV5-5	TRBJ2-7	CASSYGTGDYEQYF
TRBV5-1	TRBJ1-2	CASSLPGTVTYGYTF
TRBV4-3	TRBJ1-2	CASSQDGGPYGYTF
TRBV6-5	TRBJ2-7	CASRLTSSSYEQYF
TRBV28	TRBJ1-2	CASRYPGLYYGYTF
TRBV20-1	TRBJ2-5	CSAIEETQYF
TRBV5-8	TRBJ2-6	CASSLVRVTGANVLTF
TRBV2	TRBJ1-6	CASSPGGQGDLSHF
TRBV5-6	TRBJ2-5	CASSFKGAGETQYF
TRBV4-3	TRBJ2-6	CASSLRAILSSGANVLTF
TRBV6-2/TRBV6-3	TRBJ2-4	CASSPLAEGMYIQYF
TRBV7-9	TRBJ1-5	CASSPGTPQGNQPQHF
TRBV4-1	TRBJ1-1	CASSQDLAGGSITEAFF
TRBV10-3	TRBJ1-5	CAISDNNQPQHF
TRBV24-1	TRBJ2-3	CATSDSGQGARGDTQYF
TRBV30	TRBJ1-5	CAWSVGYSNQPQHF
TRBV12-3/TRBV12-4	TRBJ1-2	CASSLRSEHTF
TRBV12-3/TRBV12-4	TRBJ2-5	CASGPKGVTQYF
TRBV19	TRBJ2-4	CASSIAPTGWGRKNIQYF
TRBV2	TRBJ1-1	CASSSGTANTEAFF
TRBV5-1	TRBJ2-5	CASKNFETQYF